This is a list of T cell receptor beta chains from one sample in a study of cytomegalovirus exposure and HLA in healthy donors. Sequencing used immunoSEQ multiplex PCR; TCRdb keeps in-frame clones, though not all of them. The sample carries about 86,000 clones, 60% to 80% recorded once. The sequencing input was PBMCs. These receptors were obtained from a man aged 60 to 75 in good health and CMV-seronegative. Each CDR3 is given without its conserved first and last residue.

v_call: TRBV4-1
j_call: TRBJ2-3
cdr3_aa: ASSQVVERTDTQY

v_call: TRBV19
j_call: TRBJ2-3
cdr3_aa: ASSMRAGESTDTQY

v_call: TRBV5-5
j_call: TRBJ2-3
cdr3_aa: ASSFGTGGLTDTQY

v_call: TRBV30
j_call: TRBJ2-3
cdr3_aa: AWSRDRDTDTQY

v_call: TRBV30
j_call: TRBJ2-4
cdr3_aa: AWCSAGMVNIQY

v_call: TRBV6-5
j_call: TRBJ2-7
cdr3_aa: ASSYSPGQGIHEQY

v_call: TRBV5-6
j_call: TRBJ2-3
cdr3_aa: ASSPSGRTDTQY

v_call: TRBV18
j_call: TRBJ2-5
cdr3_aa: ASSQVADGTQY

v_call: TRBV9
j_call: TRBJ2-7
cdr3_aa: ASSVGGAASYEQY

v_call: TRBV5-4
j_call: TRBJ2-3
cdr3_aa: ASSPGRQGDGDTQY

v_call: TRBV5-1
j_call: TRBJ2-1
cdr3_aa: ASSHPTGNNEQF

v_call: TRBV9
j_call: TRBJ2-5
cdr3_aa: ASSAQGLVETQY

v_call: TRBV11-2
j_call: TRBJ2-1
cdr3_aa: ASSPYRGVSYNEQF

v_call: TRBV7-2
j_call: TRBJ1-1
cdr3_aa: ASSLAGTMNTEAF

v_call: TRBV5-1
j_call: TRBJ1-1
cdr3_aa: ASSSTGTNTEAF

v_call: TRBV28
j_call: TRBJ2-7
cdr3_aa: ASSKTDYQSYEQY

v_call: TRBV25-1
j_call: TRBJ1-1
cdr3_aa: ASSGQNTEAF

v_call: TRBV29-1
j_call: TRBJ2-1
cdr3_aa: SASGRGYNEQF

v_call: TRBV6-1
j_call: TRBJ2-5
cdr3_aa: ASSVLGGGVEETQY

v_call: TRBV29-1
j_call: TRBJ2-7
cdr3_aa: SVLLGGRVYEQY

v_call: TRBV10-2
j_call: TRBJ2-5
cdr3_aa: ASSEERYQETQY

v_call: TRBV20-1
j_call: TRBJ2-7
cdr3_aa: GSGPPYEQY

v_call: TRBV28
j_call: TRBJ2-2
cdr3_aa: ATHGQGRNTGELF

v_call: TRBV9
j_call: TRBJ1-1
cdr3_aa: ASSEDRGTEAF

v_call: TRBV29-1
j_call: TRBJ1-1
cdr3_aa: SVTRTVKNTEAF

v_call: TRBV19
j_call: TRBJ2-5
cdr3_aa: ASRGLGQETQY

v_call: TRBV7-9
j_call: TRBJ2-1
cdr3_aa: ASSTVGLAGFNEQF

v_call: TRBV2
j_call: TRBJ2-1
cdr3_aa: ASSLEGLAGGAQF

v_call: TRBV11-2
j_call: TRBJ2-1
cdr3_aa: ASSSLAGPWNEQF

v_call: TRBV5-1
j_call: TRBJ1-2
cdr3_aa: ASSLVYRGRENYGYT

v_call: TRBV7-2
j_call: TRBJ2-1
cdr3_aa: ASSPDGGATGEQF

v_call: TRBV29-1
j_call: TRBJ1-1
cdr3_aa: STLDGMNTEAF

v_call: TRBV7-2
j_call: TRBJ1-2
cdr3_aa: ASGLGGNYGYT

v_call: TRBV19
j_call: TRBJ1-1
cdr3_aa: ASSAQGPMNTEAF

v_call: TRBV11-2
j_call: TRBJ2-2
cdr3_aa: ASSRPGLAGTGELF

v_call: TRBV12-5
j_call: TRBJ2-1
cdr3_aa: ASGLAGGSYNEQF

v_call: TRBV5-1
j_call: TRBJ1-3
cdr3_aa: ASSLDLTGAGNTIY

v_call: TRBV19
j_call: -
cdr3_aa: ASKGQNNEQY

v_call: TRBV30
j_call: TRBJ2-3
cdr3_aa: AWSAGSTDTQY

v_call: TRBV21-1
j_call: TRBJ2-7
cdr3_aa: ASSKDGRTIYEQY

v_call: TRBV27
j_call: TRBJ2-2
cdr3_aa: ASSLRPGRASDNTGELF

v_call: TRBV13
j_call: TRBJ2-2
cdr3_aa: ASSPSATGATGELF

v_call: TRBV6-1
j_call: TRBJ2-2
cdr3_aa: ASSISTVNTGELF

v_call: TRBV5-6
j_call: TRBJ1-1
cdr3_aa: ASSFRVMNTEAF

v_call: TRBV10-3
j_call: TRBJ2-1
cdr3_aa: AISDGGFNEQF

v_call: TRBV4-1
j_call: TRBJ1-4
cdr3_aa: ASSPQGATNEKLF

v_call: TRBV4-2
j_call: TRBJ2-7
cdr3_aa: ASSHGGASSYEQY

v_call: TRBV19
j_call: TRBJ2-1
cdr3_aa: ASSIPGRGGNEQF

v_call: TRBV7-8
j_call: -
cdr3_aa: ASSLSRAGYEQY

v_call: TRBV10-3
j_call: TRBJ2-2
cdr3_aa: AISVGPEANTGELF